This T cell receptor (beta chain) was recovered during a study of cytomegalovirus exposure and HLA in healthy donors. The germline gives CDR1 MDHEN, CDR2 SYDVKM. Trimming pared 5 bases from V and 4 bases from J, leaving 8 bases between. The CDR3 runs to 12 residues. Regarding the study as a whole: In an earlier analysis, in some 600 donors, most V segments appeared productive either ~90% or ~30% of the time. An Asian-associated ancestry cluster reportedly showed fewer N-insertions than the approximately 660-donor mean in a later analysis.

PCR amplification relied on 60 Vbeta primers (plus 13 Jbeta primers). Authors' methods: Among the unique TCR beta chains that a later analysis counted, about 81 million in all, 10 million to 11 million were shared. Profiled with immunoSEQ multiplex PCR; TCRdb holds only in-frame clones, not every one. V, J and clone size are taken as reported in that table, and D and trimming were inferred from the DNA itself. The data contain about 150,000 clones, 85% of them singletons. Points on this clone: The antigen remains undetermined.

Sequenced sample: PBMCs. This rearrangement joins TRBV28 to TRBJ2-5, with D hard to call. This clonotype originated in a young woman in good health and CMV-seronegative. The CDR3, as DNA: TGTGCCAGCAGTCTCCTCGTAGAGACCCAGTACTTC. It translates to CASSLLVETQYF.